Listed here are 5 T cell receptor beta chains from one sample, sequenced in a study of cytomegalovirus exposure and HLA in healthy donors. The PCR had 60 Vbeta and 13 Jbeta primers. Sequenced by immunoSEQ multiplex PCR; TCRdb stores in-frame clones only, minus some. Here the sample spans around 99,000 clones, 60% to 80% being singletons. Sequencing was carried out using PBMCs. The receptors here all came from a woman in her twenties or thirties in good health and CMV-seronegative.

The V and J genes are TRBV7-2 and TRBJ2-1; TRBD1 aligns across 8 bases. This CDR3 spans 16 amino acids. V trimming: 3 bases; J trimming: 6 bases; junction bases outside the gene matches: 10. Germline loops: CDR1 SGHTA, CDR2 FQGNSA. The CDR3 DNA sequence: TGTGCCAGCAGCTTCGAGACAGGGGTTATCCTCAATGAGCAGTTCTTC. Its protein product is CASSFETGVILNEQFF.

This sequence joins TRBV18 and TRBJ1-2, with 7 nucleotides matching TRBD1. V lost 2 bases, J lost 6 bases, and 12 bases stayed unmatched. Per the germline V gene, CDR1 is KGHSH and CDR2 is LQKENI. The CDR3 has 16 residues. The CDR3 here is CASSPIGGDPRDGYTF. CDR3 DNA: TGTGCCAGCTCACCAATAGGGGGCGATCCCAGGGATGGCTACACCTTC. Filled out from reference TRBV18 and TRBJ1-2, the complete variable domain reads NAGVMQNPRHLVRRRGQEARLRCSPMKGHSHVYWYRQLPEEGLKFMVYLQKENIIDESGMPKERFSAEFPKEGPSILRIQQVVRGDSAAYFCASSPIGGDPRDGYTFGSGTRLTVV.

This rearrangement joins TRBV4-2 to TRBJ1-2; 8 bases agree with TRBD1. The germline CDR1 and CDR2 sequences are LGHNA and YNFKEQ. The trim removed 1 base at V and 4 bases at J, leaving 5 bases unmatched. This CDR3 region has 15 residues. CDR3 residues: CASSQAETGVYGYTF. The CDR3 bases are TGTGCCAGCAGCCAAGCCGAGACAGGGGTCTATGGCTACACCTTC.

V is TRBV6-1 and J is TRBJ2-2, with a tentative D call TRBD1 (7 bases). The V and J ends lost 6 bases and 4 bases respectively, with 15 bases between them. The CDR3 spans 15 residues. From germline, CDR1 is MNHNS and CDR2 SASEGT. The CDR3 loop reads CASRWGAGGTGELFF. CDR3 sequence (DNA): TGTGCCAGCAGGTGGGGGGCAGGGGGCACCGGGGAGCTGTTTTTT.

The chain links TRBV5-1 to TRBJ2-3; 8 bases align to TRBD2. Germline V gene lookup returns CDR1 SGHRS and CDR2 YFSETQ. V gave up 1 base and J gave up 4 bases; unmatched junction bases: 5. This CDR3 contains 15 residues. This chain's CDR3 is CASSLPGGVADTQYF. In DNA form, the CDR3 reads TGCGCCAGCAGCTTGCCGGGAGGGGTAGCAGATACGCAGTATTTT.